This T cell receptor (beta chain) is from a study of blood T cells in healthy people across ages. Findings and limits, study-wide: PBMCs left unsorted prevented a conclusive naive versus antigen-experienced comparison.

Remarks on this clonotype: Its antigen remains unknown.

The CDR3 covers 17 residues. Germline assignment: CDR1 MNHNS and CDR2 SASEGT. V was pared by 1 base and J by 8 bases, with 22 bases between. The authors ran a second PCR of about 6 to 11 cycles using a sample-barcoded 5' primer and a J-beta primer mix. TCRdb passed the 5' RACE reads through MiXCR, listing each CDR3 protein once. The repertoire holds 1.6 million or so distinct CDR3 sequences, with roughly 30% as singletons. This rearrangement joins TRBV6-1 to TRBJ2-3, with a possible D match to TRBD1 (8 bases). The TCR originated in a woman in her twenties or thirties in good health. Sequenced: blood. CDR3 sequence reads: CASSEVWGGQGAGTQYF. CDR3 DNA sequence: TGTGCCAGCAGTGAAGTGTGGGGGGGCCAGGGGGCAGGTACGCAGTATTTT.